This TCR beta chain was sequenced for a study of Ad26.COV2.S vaccination and SARS-CoV-2 variants. The treatment is: roughly 19 received Ad26.COV2.S at low or high dose, single or two shots; roughly five received placebo; per-sample allocation not given. The investigators took samples on day 63 after the first vaccine or placebo injection. Aged 18-55 years, donor was enrolled in Boston in the early 2020s. Only in-frame clones appear in the TCRdb table, and some are missing; sequencing was by immunoSEQ multiplex PCR. The sample has over 400,000 clones, about 92% seen once; the top ten hold more than 1.5%. CDR1 SGHTS and CDR2 YDEGEE come from the germline V gene. Trimming took 3 bases from V and 2 from J, leaving 12 bases between them. The length of the CDR3 is 15 residues.

The material sequenced was peripheral blood, taken in a trial of Ad26.COV2.S vaccine versus placebo. The chain couples TRBV5-8 to TRBJ1-3, with a weak D call TRBD1 (6 bases). The sequence derives from a person between 18 and 60 years old who received the Ad26.COV2.S COVID-19 vaccine or a placebo. CDR3 residues: CASSSGTGTGNTIYF. Written as DNA, the CDR3 is TGTGCCAGCAGCTCCGGCACAGGGACTGGAAACACCATATATTTT.